This T cell receptor (beta chain) was captured in a study of CD8 T cells in Susac syndrome. Study-level findings and limits: The study's TCR sequencing and HLA analysis drew on a certain number of individuals. That number was acknowledged as relatively small.

It was with random hexamers that 0.5 to 1 ug RNA was reverse transcribed. The CDR3 of TCR beta was amplified by immunoSEQ multiplex PCR across 54 Vbeta and 13 Jbeta. TCRdb reprocessed the immunoSEQ multiplex PCR reads via MiXCR and lists one record per CDR3 protein. The data hold some 60,000 distinct CDR3 sequences, with more than 80% observed a single time. The individuals used as controls were healthy donors who had been matched for both age and sex. Trimming shortened V by 2 bases and J by 5 bases, and 12 bases separated the two germline ends. CDR1 is MNHEY, CDR2 SVGEGT, per germline. This CDR3 contains 15 residues. About this clonotype: Its antigen remains unidentified.

The sequence derives from a human donor in good health. The sequenced sample was CD8+ T cells from PBMCs. J is TRBJ1-4 and V is TRBV6-2 or TRBV6-3; TRBD1 might be the D (5 bases). This chain's CDR3 is CASSYTGRTNEKLFF. The CDR3 DNA follows: TGTGCCAGCAGTTACACCGGCAGGACAAATGAAAAACTGTTTTTT.